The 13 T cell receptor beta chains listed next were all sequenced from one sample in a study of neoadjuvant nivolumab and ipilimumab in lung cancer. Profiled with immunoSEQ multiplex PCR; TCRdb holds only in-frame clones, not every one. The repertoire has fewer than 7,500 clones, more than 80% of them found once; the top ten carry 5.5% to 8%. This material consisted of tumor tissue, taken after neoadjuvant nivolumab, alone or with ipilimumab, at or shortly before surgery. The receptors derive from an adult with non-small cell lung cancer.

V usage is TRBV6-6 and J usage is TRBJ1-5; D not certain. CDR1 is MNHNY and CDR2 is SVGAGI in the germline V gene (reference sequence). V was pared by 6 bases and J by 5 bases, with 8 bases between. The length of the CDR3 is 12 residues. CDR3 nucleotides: TGTGCCAGCAGGTATTATGATCAGCCCCAGCATTTT. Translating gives CASRYYDQPQHF.

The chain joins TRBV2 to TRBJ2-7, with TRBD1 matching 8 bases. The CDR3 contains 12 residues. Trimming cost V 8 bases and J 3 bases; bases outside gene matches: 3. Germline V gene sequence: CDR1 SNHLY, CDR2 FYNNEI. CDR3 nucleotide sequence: TGTGCCAGCCGGACAGGGCACTACGAGCAGTACTTC. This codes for CASRTGHYEQYF. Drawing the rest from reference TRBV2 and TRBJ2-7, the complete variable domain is EPEVTQTPSHQVTQMGQEVILRCVPISNHLYFYWYRQILGQKVEFLVSFYNNEISEKSEIFDDQFSVERPDGSNFTLKIRSTKLEDSAMYFCASRTGHYEQYFGPGTRLTVT.

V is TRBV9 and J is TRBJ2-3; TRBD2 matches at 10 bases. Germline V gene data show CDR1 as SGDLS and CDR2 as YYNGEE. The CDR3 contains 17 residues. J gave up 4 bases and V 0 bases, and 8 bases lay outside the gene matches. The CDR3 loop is CASSVDGLAGVPDTQYF. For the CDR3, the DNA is TGTGCCAGCAGCGTAGATGGCCTAGCGGGGGTTCCAGATACGCAGTATTTT.

The CDR3 reads CASRPPGTGRYGYTF. The CDR3 DNA reads TGTGCCAGCAGACCTCCCGGGACAGGGAGATATGGCTACACCTTC. The V gene is TRBV7-2, the J gene TRBJ1-2; 9 bases fit TRBD1. This CDR3 has 15 residues. V gave up 6 bases and J gave up 5 bases; unmatched junction bases: 10. Germline loops: CDR1 SGHTA, CDR2 FQGNSA.

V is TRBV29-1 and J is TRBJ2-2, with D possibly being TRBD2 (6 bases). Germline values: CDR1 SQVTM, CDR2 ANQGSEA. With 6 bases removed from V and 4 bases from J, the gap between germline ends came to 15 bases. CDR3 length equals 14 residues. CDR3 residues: CSVGGASGTGELFF. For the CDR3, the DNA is TGCAGCGTGGGGGGTGCTTCGGGCACCGGGGAGCTGTTTTTT.

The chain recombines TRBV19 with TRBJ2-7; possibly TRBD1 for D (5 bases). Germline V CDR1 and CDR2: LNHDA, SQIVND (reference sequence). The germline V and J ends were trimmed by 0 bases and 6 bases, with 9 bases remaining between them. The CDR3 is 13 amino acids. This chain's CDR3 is CASSIDRVSEQYF. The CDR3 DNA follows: TGTGCCAGTAGTATAGACAGGGTGTCCGAGCAGTACTTC.

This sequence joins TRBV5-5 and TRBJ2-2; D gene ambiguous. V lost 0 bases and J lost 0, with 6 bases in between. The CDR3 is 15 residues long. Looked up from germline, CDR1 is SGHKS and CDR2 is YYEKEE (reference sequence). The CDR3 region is CASSLVVPNTGELFF. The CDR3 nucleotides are TGTGCCAGCAGCTTGGTCGTACCGAACACCGGGGAGCTGTTTTTT.

The DNA of the CDR3 is TGTGCCGGAAACAGGGTTTATTCCGATCAGCCCCAGCATTTT. Translation: CAGNRVYSDQPQHF. The genes are TRBV6-1 and TRBJ1-5, with D perhaps matching TRBD1 (6 bases). With 11 bases removed from V and 5 bases from J, the gap between germline ends came to 19 bases. Per germline, CDR1 MNHNS and CDR2 SASEGT. This CDR3 has 14 residues.

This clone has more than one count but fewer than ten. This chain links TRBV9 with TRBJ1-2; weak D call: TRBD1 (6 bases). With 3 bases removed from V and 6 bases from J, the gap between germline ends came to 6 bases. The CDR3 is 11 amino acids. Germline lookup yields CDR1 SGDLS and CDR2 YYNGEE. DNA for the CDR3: TGTGCCAGCAGCGCAGGGGATGGCTACACCTTC. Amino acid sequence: CASSAGDGYTF.

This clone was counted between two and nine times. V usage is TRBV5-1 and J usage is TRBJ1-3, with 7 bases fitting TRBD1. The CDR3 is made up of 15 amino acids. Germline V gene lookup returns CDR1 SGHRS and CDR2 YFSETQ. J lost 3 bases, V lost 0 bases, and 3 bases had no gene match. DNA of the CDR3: TGCGCCAGCAGCTTGGGACAGGGACATGGAAACACCATATATTTT. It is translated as CASSLGQGHGNTIYF.

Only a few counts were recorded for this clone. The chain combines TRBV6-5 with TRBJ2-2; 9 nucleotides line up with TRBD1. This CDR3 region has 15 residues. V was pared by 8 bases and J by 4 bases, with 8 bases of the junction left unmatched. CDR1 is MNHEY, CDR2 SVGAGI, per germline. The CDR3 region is CASFDRGRGTGELFF. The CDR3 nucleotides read TGTGCCAGCTTCGACAGGGGGAGGGGCACCGGGGAGCTGTTTTTT.

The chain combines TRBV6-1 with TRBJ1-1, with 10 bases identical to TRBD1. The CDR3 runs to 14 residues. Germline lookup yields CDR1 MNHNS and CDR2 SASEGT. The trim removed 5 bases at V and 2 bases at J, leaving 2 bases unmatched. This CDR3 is CASSRDRGNTEAFF. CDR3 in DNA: TGTGCCAGCAGTAGGGACAGGGGTAACACTGAAGCTTTCTTT.

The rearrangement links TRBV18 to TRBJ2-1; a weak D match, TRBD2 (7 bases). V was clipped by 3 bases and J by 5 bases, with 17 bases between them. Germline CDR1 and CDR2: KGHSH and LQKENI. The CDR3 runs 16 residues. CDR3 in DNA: TGTGCCAGCTCACCCTATAGGGGGGGCAGAAACAATGAGCAGTTCTTC. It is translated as CASSPYRGGRNNEQFF.